This TCR beta chain was identified during a study of regulatory T cells in long-lasting Graves disease. The CDR3 contains 13 residues. Trimming at V came to 6 bases and at J to 7 bases, leaving 7 bases not matched to a gene. CDR1 is MNHEY and CDR2 is SVGEGT in the germline V gene. Time point indicated: persistent/refractory GD, antithyroid drugs over 5 years with positive TRAb. TCR sequences were obtained from RNA taken from PBMCs. HTBI primers from iRepertoire and Arm-PCR of CDR3 regions yielded the TCR beta libraries. TCRdb independently ran MiXCR on the multiplex PCR reads; one entry per CDR3 protein. The sample lists 700,000 or so distinct CDR3 sequences, 30% occurring once.

The chain joins TRBV6-2 or TRBV6-3 to TRBJ1-2; TRBD1 matches 8 bases. This receptor was taken from a female donor with Graves disease. Sequencing used peripheral blood mononuclear cells (PBMCs), obtained when the disease was refractory, from a patient treated with antithyroid drugs. The CDR3 spells CASRSTGGSGYTF. The DNA for the CDR3 is TGTGCCAGCAGATCCACAGGGGGATCTGGCTACACCTTC.